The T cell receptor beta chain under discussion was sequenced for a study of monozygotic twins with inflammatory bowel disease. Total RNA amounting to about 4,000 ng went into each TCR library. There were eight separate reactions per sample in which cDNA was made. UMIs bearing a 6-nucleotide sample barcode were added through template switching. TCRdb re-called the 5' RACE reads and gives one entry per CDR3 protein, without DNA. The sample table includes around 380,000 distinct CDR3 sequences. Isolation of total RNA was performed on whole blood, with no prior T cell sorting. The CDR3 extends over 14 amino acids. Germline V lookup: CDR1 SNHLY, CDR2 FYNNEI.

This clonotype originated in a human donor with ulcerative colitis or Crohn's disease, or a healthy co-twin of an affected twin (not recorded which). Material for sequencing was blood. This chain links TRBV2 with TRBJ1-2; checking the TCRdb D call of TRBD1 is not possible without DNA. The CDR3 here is CASVGAGRGYGYTF.